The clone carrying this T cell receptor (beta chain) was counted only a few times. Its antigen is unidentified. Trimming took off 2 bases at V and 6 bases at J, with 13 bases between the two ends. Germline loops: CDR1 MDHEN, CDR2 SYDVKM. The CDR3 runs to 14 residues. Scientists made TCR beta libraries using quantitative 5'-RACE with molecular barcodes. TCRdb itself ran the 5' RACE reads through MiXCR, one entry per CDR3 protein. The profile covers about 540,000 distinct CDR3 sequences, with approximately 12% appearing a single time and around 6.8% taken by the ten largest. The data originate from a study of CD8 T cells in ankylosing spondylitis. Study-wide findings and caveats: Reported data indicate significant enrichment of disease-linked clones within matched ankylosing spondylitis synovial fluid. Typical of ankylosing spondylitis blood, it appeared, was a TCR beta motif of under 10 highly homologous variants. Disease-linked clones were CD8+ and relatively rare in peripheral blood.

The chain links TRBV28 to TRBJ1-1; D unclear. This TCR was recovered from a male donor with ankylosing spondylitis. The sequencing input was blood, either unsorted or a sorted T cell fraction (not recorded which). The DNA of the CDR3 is TGTGCCAGCAGTTTAGAAGGGAGGGTCTCTGAAGCTTTCTTT. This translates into CASSLEGRVSEAFF.